Here is one TCR beta chain with its context. This sample is part of a study of blood T cell repertoires in COVID-19. Some clones are missing from TCRdb's copy, which holds only in-frame ones; the method was immunoSEQ multiplex PCR. Of approximately 400,000 clones listed, about 91% were seen once; the top ten hold about 12%. The sequenced sample was peripheral blood. The source of this sequence is a woman aged 45-60 years with COVID-19, enrolled during active disease.

The CDR3 sequence is CASGGTGFNEQFF. The DNA of the CDR3 is TGTGCCAGTGGGGGGACAGGGTTCAATGAGCAGTTCTTC. V and J are TRBV19 and TRBJ2-1, with TRBD1 matching over 9 bases. Germline values: CDR1 LNHDA, CDR2 SQIVND (reference sequence). The length of the CDR3 is 13 residues. V shed 8 bases and J 6 bases; nucleotides not matched to a gene: 5.